This T cell receptor beta chain was retrieved from a study of early T cells in non-severe SARS-CoV-2 infection (dated by TCRdb to the early 2020s). With regard to the full study: Because TCR sequencing was done on bulk RNA from unsorted whole blood, the alpha and beta chains could not be paired.

This clonotype came up many times. The antigen it recognizes is unknown. Per-base quality was not reported, and no clone a single base away is much larger than it. The study was a case-control design nested within a healthcare worker cohort in London, UK, with weekly nasopharyngeal swab PCR tests and blood sampling. Healthcare workers were recruited during the week of the UK lockdown, between 23 and 31 March 2020, and followed weekly for up to roughly 15 weeks. On the study overall, not on this receptor specifically: VDJdb matching was skewed toward anti-spike CD8 responses, so virus-specific expansions were likely underestimated and private and CD4 specificities were missed.

Library preparation employed 5' RACE. Sequenced using a NextSeq 500. The TCR library protocol attached unique molecular identifiers to individual cDNA molecules to correct for sequencing error and PCR bias. Sequencing covered both TCR alpha and beta chains, and within each sample the abundances of alpha and beta sequences were tightly co-correlated. The study's processing was this. Decombinator V4 was used to annotate TCR sequences for V gene, J gene and CDR3. TCRs were defined as expanded if a significant change between any two time points was detected under a Poisson model with p below 0.0001. TCR abundances were normalised to the total number of TCRs sequenced in each sample and reported as counts per million. TRAV1-2 paired with TRAJ12, TRAJ20 or TRAJ33 defined MAIT TCRs, while TRAV10 paired with TRAJ18 defined iNKT TCRs. A search of VDJdb, accessed on 1 November 2021, was run for TCRs annotated to CMV, EBV and SARS-CoV-2, with TCRs annotated for multiple antigens excluded. TCRdb redid the processing of the public reads, applying fastp at Q25 and MiXCR, and retained in-frame beta chains. Rows matching on CDR3 protein sequence are summarized as one entry with the most common DNA and genes. TCRdb, not the authors, supplied the V and J calls. The sample table lists 45,000 to 55,000 distinct CDR3 sequences, around 6% of them with a count of one. The ten most abundant clones make up 2.8% of the sample.

The junction shows trimming of 6 bases on V and 9 bases on J, and the gene matches do not reach 11 bases of it. CDR1 and CDR2, looked up from the germline V gene (reference sequence), are DFQATT and SNEGSKA. The CDR3 spans 13 residues, from the cysteine through the phenylalanine. Of the read, only the CDR3 DNA is kept; its 39 bases are in frame from base 1. This clonotype was obtained from an adult who was a healthcare worker with PCR-confirmed SARS-CoV-2 infection or an uninfected control (not recorded which). The chain is made from TRBV20-1 and TRBJ2-3, and TRBD2 aligns with 8 junction nucleotides. The sample in question was whole blood, obtained at baseline. DNA sequence: TGCAGTGCCACCCCCCCCACTAGCGGAACGCAGTATTTT. Its translation reads: CSATPPTSGTQYF.